These 20 T cell receptor beta chains were all obtained from the same sample, sequenced in a study of T cell repertoires in aging, cancer and after chemotherapy. A mixed TRB-A/B primer pool amplified rearranged TRB by multiplex touch-down PCR. TCRdb re-derived calls from the multiplex PCR reads in MiXCR, one entry per CDR3 protein. The table lists 7,000 to 10,000 distinct CDR3 sequences, approximately 52% of them singletons, with about 3.3% in the top ten. Peripheral blood genomic DNA, not sorted cells or RNA, was the template. Source material: blood. The receptors come from a human donor with a solid tumor.

The rearrangement links TRBV7-2 to TRBJ1-1; 7 positions match TRBD1. Germline V gene data show CDR1 as SGHTA and CDR2 as FQGNSA. The CDR3 length is 14 residues. The V and J ends lost 5 bases and 5 bases, in that order; junction bases with no gene match: 8. Here the CDR3 DNA reads TGTGCCAGCAGCAAACGGACAGGCTTAACTGAAGCTTTCTTT. Translating it yields CASSKRTGLTEAFF.

The chain links TRBV19 to TRBJ2-1; 9 bases match TRBD2. The germline CDR1 and CDR2 sequences are LNHDA and SQIVND (reference sequence). The CDR3 extends over 14 amino acids. The trim removed 7 bases at V and 4 bases at J, leaving 5 bases unmatched. The CDR3 region has the DNA TGTGCCAGTACCGTTAGCGGGGGTTACAATGAGCAGTTCTTC. This translates into CASTVSGGYNEQFF.

CDR3 coding DNA: TGCAGCGTTGAACTCCGGGGGGGAACCTACGAGCAGTACTTC. It encodes CSVELRGGTYEQYF. The chain combines TRBV29-1 with TRBJ2-7; the match to TRBD2 covers 8 bases. Germline CDR1 and CDR2: SQVTM and ANQGSEA. The CDR3 sequence is 14 residues long. The junction had 5 bases not matched to a gene; V was cut back by 2 bases and J by 2 bases.

The chain combines TRBV6-6 with TRBJ2-7; perhaps TRBD2 as D (6 bases). The germline V gene has CDR1 MNHNY and CDR2 SVGAGI (reference sequence). V lost 5 bases and J lost 2, with 19 bases in between. This CDR3 has 16 amino acids. Written as DNA, the CDR3 is TGTGCCAGCAGTCCCCTGGAGACTAGGCGGGCCTACGAGCAGTACTTC. Translation: CASSPLETRRAYEQYF.

This clonotype turned up a few times. V usage is TRBV7-2 and J usage is TRBJ2-5; D tentatively fits TRBD1 or TRBD2 (5 bases each). V dropped 6 bases and J dropped 3 bases, with 14 bases sitting between them. The CDR3 extends over 14 amino acids. Germline CDR1 reads SGHTA; CDR2 reads FQGNSA. The CDR3 nucleotides are TGTGCCAGCAGGAACGGGGCCAGGGAAGAGACCCAGTACTTC. Its protein product is CASRNGAREETQYF.

V usage is TRBV12-3 or TRBV12-4 and J usage is TRBJ2-7; 7 nucleotides match TRBD1. The CDR3 length is 14 residues. The trim removed 3 bases at V and 7 bases at J, leaving 9 bases unmatched. The CDR3 coding sequence is TGTGCCAGCAGTTTTGACAGGGACCTTGGGGAGCAGTACTTC. This encodes CASSFDRDLGEQYF.

V is TRBV11-3 and J is TRBJ2-5; the D gene could be TRBD1 or TRBD2 (5 bases each). Trimming removed 6 bases from V and 5 bases from J, with 22 bases in between. Germline V CDR1 and CDR2: SGHNT, YENEEA. The CDR3 spans 16 residues. As DNA, the CDR3 is TGTGCCAGCAGTCCCTCTAGCCCTGGGGGAAGTGAGACCCAGTACTTC. It codes for CASSPSSPGGSETQYF. Combining the CDR3 with reference TRBV11-3 and TRBJ2-5 gives the whole variable domain EAGVVQSPRYKIIEKKQPVAFWCNPISGHNTLYWYLQNLGQGPELLIRYENEEAVDDSQLPKDRFSAERLKGVDSTLKIQPAELGDSAVYLCASSPSSPGGSETQYFGPGTRLLVL.

This chain joins TRBV11-3 and TRBJ2-1; D is possibly TRBD2 (5 bases). CDR3 size: 11 residues. Trimming pared 4 bases from V and 7 bases from J, leaving 5 bases between. Germline CDR1 SGHNT, CDR2 YENEEA. The CDR3 protein is CASSSGNEQFF. CDR3 DNA sequence: TGTGCCAGCAGCTCGGGGAATGAGCAGTTCTTC.

The V call is TRBV6-6, the J call TRBJ2-7; TRBD2 aligns across 11 bases. Trimming removed 0 bases from V and 6 bases from J; junction bases left unmatched: 4. The length of the CDR3 is 15 residues. Germline-derived CDR1 and CDR2 are MNHNY and SVGAGI (reference sequence). The CDR3 spells CASSYSMLAGGEQYF. CDR3 nucleotides: TGTGCCAGCAGTTACTCGATGCTAGCGGGAGGCGAGCAGTACTTC.

This clonotype was detected only once. The chain carries TRBV7-9 and TRBJ2-5; a weak D match, TRBD2 (6 bases). Germline values: CDR1 SEHNR, CDR2 FQNEAQ (reference sequence). The CDR3 contains 14 residues. The germline V and J ends were trimmed by 5 bases and 7 bases, with 17 bases remaining between them. The CDR3 sequence: CASSPGGLRGTQYF. The CDR3 DNA sequence: TGTGCCAGCAGCCCCGGAGGGCTGAGGGGGACCCAGTACTTC.

The chain combines TRBV7-3 with TRBJ2-2, with D unclear. This CDR3 contains 16 residues. The germline V and J ends were trimmed by 1 base and 1 base, with 10 bases remaining between them. From germline, CDR1 is SGHTA and CDR2 FQGTGA. CDR3 nucleotide sequence: TGTGCCAGCAGCTTAAATCCCCTAATGAACACCGGGGAGCTGTTTTTT. Translating gives CASSLNPLMNTGELFF. Together with reference TRBV7-3 and TRBJ2-2, the CDR3 gives the full variable domain: GAGVSQTPSNKVTEKGKYVELRCDPISGHTALYWYRQSLGQGPEFLIYFQGTGAADDSGLPNDRFFAVRPEGSVSTLKIQRTERGDSAVYLCASSLNPLMNTGELFFGEGSRLTVL.

V is TRBV28 and J is TRBJ1-1, with 8 bases lining up with TRBD1. V lost 2 bases, J lost 5 bases, and 7 bases stayed unmatched. In germline, CDR1 is MDHEN, CDR2 SYDVKM. CDR3 length equals 15 residues. The CDR3 region has the DNA TGTGCCAGCAGTTTAGGACAGGGTTACAGGACTGAAGCTTTCTTT. Its translation is CASSLGQGYRTEAFF.

This clonotype was observed a few times. The chain employs TRBV30 and TRBJ1-4; tentative D call: TRBD1 (5 bases). V was trimmed by 2 bases and J by 8 bases, leaving 12 bases between them. Germline values: CDR1 GTSNPN, CDR2 SVGIG (reference sequence). The CDR3 has 13 residues. This CDR3 reads CAWSSGGNEKLFF. In nucleotides, the CDR3 is TGTGCCTGGAGTTCGGGGGGGAACGAAAAACTGTTTTTT.

The rearrangement uses TRBV4-3 and TRBJ1-2; a weak D match, TRBD1 (5 bases). The V gene lost 0 bases and the J gene lost 3 bases, with 11 bases spanning the gap. CDR3 length equals 15 residues. Germline lookup yields CDR1 LGHNA and CDR2 YSLEER. CDR3 DNA: TGCGCCAGCAGCCAAGATCCGGGGGAGGACTATGGCTACACCTTC. This codes for CASSQDPGEDYGYTF.

The CDR3 region has the DNA TGTGCCAGCAGCAGCAGGGGCTACAATGAGCAGTTCTTC. Amino acids: CASSSRGYNEQFF. The J gene is TRBJ2-1, the V gene TRBV9; a weak D match, TRBD1 (6 bases). The V gene lost 4 bases and the J gene lost 3 bases, with 8 bases spanning the gap. The CDR3 is 13 amino acids. Germline V gene data show CDR1 as SGDLS and CDR2 as YYNGEE.

This clonotype was recorded a few times. V usage is TRBV6-5 and J usage is TRBJ1-6, with 7 positions matching TRBD1. Germline lookup yields CDR1 MNHEY and CDR2 SVGAGI. The CDR3 has 15 amino acids. V trimming: 2 bases; J trimming: 8 bases; junction bases outside the gene matches: 6. The CDR3 DNA is TGTGCCAGCAGTTACACAGGGGCTGGGGATTCACCCCTCCACTTT. It encodes CASSYTGAGDSPLHF.

This rearrangement joins TRBV29-1 to TRBJ2-3; 14 bases line up with TRBD2. Germline CDR1 is SQVTM and CDR2 is ANQGSEA. V was clipped by 6 bases and J by 3 bases; unmatched bases: 2. This CDR3 is 14 amino acids long. Here the CDR3 reads CSVGTSGGTDTQYF. Written as DNA, the CDR3 is TGCAGCGTGGGGACTAGCGGGGGTACAGATACGCAGTATTTT.

The rearrangement uses TRBV5-8 and TRBJ2-7; D is uncertain. V dropped 1 base and J dropped 0 bases, with 8 bases sitting between them. Germline V gives CDR1 SGHTS, CDR2 YDEGEE. This CDR3 contains 14 residues. The CDR3 is CASSLYASSYEQYF. Here the CDR3 DNA reads TGTGCCAGCAGCTTGTATGCGAGCTCCTACGAGCAGTACTTC.

The V gene is TRBV20-1, the J gene TRBJ2-7; D possibly uses TRBD1 or TRBD2 (5 bases each). The CDR3 sequence is 13 residues long. From germline, CDR1 is DFQATT and CDR2 SNEGSKA (reference sequence). V dropped 6 bases and J dropped 5 bases, with 17 bases sitting between them. CDR3 DNA sequence: TGCAGTGCGAGGGATAGGGGCGAGAACGAGCAGTACTTC. As protein: CSARDRGENEQYF.

Turning to this clonotype: Sequence at one end of the junction differs from germline and may be a read error. V gene TRBV7-2 combines with J gene TRBJ2-1; no reliable D call. Germline CDR1 and CDR2: SGHTA and FQGNSA. CDR3 size: 13 residues. In nucleotides, the CDR3 is TGTGCCAGCAGCTTAGCGCTGTACAAGGAGAGGATCTTC. Residues: CASSLALYKERIF.